This T cell receptor beta chain derives from a study of CD8+CD57+ T cells in acquired aplastic anemia. This clonotype has ten or more counts. Germline CDR1 reads LGHNA; CDR2 reads YSLEER. There are 14 residues in the CDR3. V was pared by 3 bases and J by 3 bases, with 11 bases between. According to the study, genomic DNA was the template for TCR beta VDJ and CDR3 profiling. TCRdb reprocessed the reads via MiXCR and lists one record per CDR3 protein. The repertoire holds over 150,000 distinct CDR3 sequences, roughly 54% seen once, with about 12% in the top ten. Patients selected for sequencing had displayed CD8+CD57+ cell expansion by flow cytometry.

Sequenced: sorted CD4+, CD8+, or CD8+CD57+ T cells (not recorded which) from PBMCs. The chain links TRBV4-3 to TRBJ1-2; D is unclear. The TCR comes from a human donor with aplastic anemia. The CDR3 here is CASSHPGQDYGYTF. In nucleotides, the CDR3 is TGCGCCAGCAGCCACCCTGGGCAGGACTATGGCTACACCTTC.